This T cell receptor beta chain was profiled in a study of T cells in Graves' hyperthyroidism and ophthalmopathy. Study results and limitations: Classification by a 13 V-J model distinguished ophthalmopathy from stable hyperthyroidism.

The sample holds a few counts of this clonotype. Its specificity is not known. The CDR3 regions of TCR beta were amplified from RNA transcripts. HTBI primers were employed in a first-round RT-PCR of the TCR CDR3. Via MiXCR, TCRdb re-called the multiplex PCR reads, giving one row per CDR3 protein. The repertoire holds 490,000 or so distinct CDR3 sequences, just under 20% seen once, with roughly 44% in the top ten. The J segment lost 5 bases and the V segment lost 0 bases, leaving 6 bases of the junction unmatched. CDR1 SGHAT and CDR2 FQNNGV come from the germline V gene. There are 17 residues in the CDR3.

This TCR was recovered from a middle-aged man with Graves' ophthalmopathy. The sequenced sample was blood. V gene TRBV11-2 combines with J gene TRBJ2-5; 13 bases align to TRBD2. Here the CDR3 reads CASSLDSRTSGGETQYF. CDR3 bases: TGTGCCAGCAGCTTAGATAGTAGGACTAGCGGGGGCGAGACCCAGTACTTC.